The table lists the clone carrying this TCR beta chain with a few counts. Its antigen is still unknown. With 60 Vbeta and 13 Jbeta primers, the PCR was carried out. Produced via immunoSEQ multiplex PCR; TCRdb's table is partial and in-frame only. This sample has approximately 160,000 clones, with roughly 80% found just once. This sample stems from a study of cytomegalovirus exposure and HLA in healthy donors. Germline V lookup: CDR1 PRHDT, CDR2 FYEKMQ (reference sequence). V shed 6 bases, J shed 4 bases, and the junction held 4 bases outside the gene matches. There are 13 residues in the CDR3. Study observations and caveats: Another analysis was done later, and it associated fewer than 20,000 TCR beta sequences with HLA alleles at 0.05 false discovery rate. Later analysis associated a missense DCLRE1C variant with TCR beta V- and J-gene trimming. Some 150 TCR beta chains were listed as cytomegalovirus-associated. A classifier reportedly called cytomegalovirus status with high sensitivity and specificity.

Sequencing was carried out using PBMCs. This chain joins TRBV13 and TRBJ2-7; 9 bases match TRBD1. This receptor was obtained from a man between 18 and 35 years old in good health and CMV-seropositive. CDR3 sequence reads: CASRDRGRYEQYF. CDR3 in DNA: TGTGCCAGCAGGGACAGGGGCCGGTACGAGCAGTACTTC.